This T cell receptor beta chain came from a study of blood T cell repertoires in COVID-19 (dated by TCRdb to the early 2020s). Broadly, across the study: Samples from collaborators originated in the United States, Italy and Spain and spanned both the acute and convalescent phases of COVID-19. The material from the prospective study consisted of cDNA or gDNA derived from T cells, B-cell-depleted T cells, or PBMCs. Subjects who had been exposed to COVID-19, were actively infected with it, or had recovered from it provided the deeply sampled blood TCRbeta repertoires that made up the dataset. The repertoires were released in a freely available public database intended as a resource for research on the immune response to SARS-CoV-2. The samples were drawn from the first 160 participants of the ongoing ImmuneRACE study and from 1,254 subjects provided by 6 global collaborators. Nearly every sample came with metadata listing a de-identified subject ID, COVID-19 status, age in years and sex. Where HLA class I and class II types were available, the types were taken from metadata supplied by the sample provider, not from assay-based typing. What the work shows at the level of the full study, not this receptor alone: Clinical and demographic metadata were provided uncurated, with the amount varying by source and participant.

Another Seattle source contributed samples from volunteer blood donors who had recovered from COVID-19. Whole blood was collected in K2EDTA tubes by collaborating institutions according to the institutions' own protocols. For TCRbeta analysis, collaborators shipped samples as frozen whole blood, isolated PBMCs, or DNA extracted from either of those sample types. V trim: 5 bases; J trim: 8 bases; unmatched bases: 11. Including cysteine and phenylalanine, the CDR3 has 15 amino acids. CDR3 DNA only is kept here, 45 bases in frame from base 1. The germline V gene encodes CDR1 MNHEY and CDR2 SMNVEV (reference sequence). As for this clone: What antigen it recognizes has not been identified. Per-base quality was not reported, and no clone a single base away is much larger than it.

TCRbeta CDR3 regions were amplified from genomic DNA using the immunoSEQ Assay, a bias-controlled multiplex PCR. In the source study's methods: The number of nucleated cells in each sample was estimated from the amplification of reference gene primers within the assay. To quantify the absolute abundance of each unique TCRbeta CDR3 rearrangement, sequence reads were collapsed and filtered. For each sample, productive Simpson clonality was calculated as the square root of Simpson's diversity index over productive rearrangements. Imported from immuneACCESS, the table was reduced by TCRdb to in-frame sequences with V and J called. These copies leave out some clones; in studies compared against another copy, an unresolved V gene accounts for under half, and the cause of the remainder is not known. V and J calls and clone size are given by that table; D and trimming were obtained from the DNA. In this sample the table shows roughly 150,000 clones, approximately 82% of which occur a single time. The ten largest clonotypes hold roughly a fifth of the sample.

Sequenced: peripheral blood. The rearrangement combines TRBV27 with TRBJ1-4; 7 central nucleotides agree with TRBD1. This clonotype was sampled from a woman aged 70 to 79 who had recovered from COVID-19. The DNA sequence is TGTGCCAGCAGTGCCGGGACAGCCCCGGGGGAAAAACTGTTTTTT. This encodes CASSAGTAPGEKLFF. Here the CDR3 is joined to the reference TRBV27 and TRBJ1-4 genes, and the full variable domain is: EAQVTQNPRYLITVTGKKLTVTCSQNMNHEYMSWYRQDPGLGLRQIYYSMNVEVTDKGDVPEGYKVSRKEKRNFPLILESPSPNQTSLYFCASSAGTAPGEKLFFGSGTQLSVL.